A selection of T cell receptor beta chains follows, all from one sample in a study of T cell changes during pregnancy in multiple sclerosis. Here immunoSEQ multiplex PCR was the method, and the copy in TCRdb shows in-frame clones only, minus some. Of fewer than 30,000 clones in the sample, roughly 90% are singletons; the top ten hold 9.4%. Sequencing was performed on CD8+ T cells from peripheral blood mononuclear cells, taken in the third trimester of pregnancy. The source of these receptors is a female donor in good health, enrolled as a control in a pregnancy study. CDR3s include the opening cysteine and the closing phenylalanine or tryptophan. A D gene is named only where the DNA matches it firmly. Only part of the rows carry a size: once, few, many, or a class if the clone is expanded.

TRBD2	15	TRBJ2-3	TRBV7-3	NA	CASSPRGGFTDTQYF	TGTGCCAGCAGCCCCCGGGGGGGCTTCACAGATACGCAGTATTTT
NA	15	TRBJ2-7	TRBV5-6	NA	CASSVRGLLSYEQYF	TGTGCCAGCAGCGTACGAGGCCTTCTCTCCTACGAGCAGTACTTC
TRBD1	15	TRBJ2-1	TRBV2	NA	CASRPDRGGLNEQFF	TGTGCCAGCAGGCCGGACAGGGGGGGCCTCAATGAGCAGTTCTTC
NA	16	TRBJ1-5	TRBV6-1	NA	CASSVWAHYSNQPQHF	TGTGCCAGCAGTGTATGGGCCCATTATAGCAATCAGCCCCAGCATTTT
NA	12	TRBJ1-2	TRBV28	once	CASRWGGYGYTF	TGTGCCAGCAGGTGGGGGGGCTATGGCTACACCTTC
NA	14	TRBJ2-7	TRBV27	NA	CASSSRLEAYEQYF	TGTGCCAGCAGTTCGAGACTAGAAGCCTACGAGCAGTACTTC
TRBD2	15	TRBJ2-2	TRBV10-3	medium-sized	CATQTSGTNTGELFF	TGTGCCACCCAAACTAGCGGGACAAACACCGGGGAGCTGTTTTTT
NA	15	TRBJ1-4	TRBV4-2	NA	CASSPEGGLDEKLFF	TGTGCCAGCAGCCCAGAGGGGGGGCTCGATGAAAAACTGTTTTTT
NA	13	TRBJ1-2	TRBV2	NA	CASRPRGGYGYTF	TGTGCCAGCAGACCTCGGGGGGGATATGGCTACACCTTC
TRBD1	13	TRBJ2-7	TRBV5-1	once	CASSSGTEGEQYF	TGCGCCAGCAGCTCCGGGACAGAAGGCGAGCAGTACTTC
TRBD1	11	TRBJ2-1	TRBV10-2	NA	CATGYVNEQFF	TGCGCGACAGGGTACGTCAATGAGCAGTTCTTC
NA	14	TRBJ2-7	TRBV7-9	few	CASSLVGQGYEQYF	TGTGCCAGCAGCTTAGTTGGGCAGGGGTACGAGCAGTACTTC
NA	15	TRBJ2-5	TRBV7-7	NA	CASSLSYSSEETQYF	TGTGCTAGCAGCTTAAGTTATTCTAGTGAGGAGACCCAGTACTTC
TRBD1	15	TRBJ1-5	TRBV7-9	NA	CASSFGTDSNQPQHF	TGTGCCAGCAGCTTTGGGACAGATAGCAATCAGCCCCAGCATTTT
TRBD1	14	TRBJ1-1	TRBV16	NA	CASSPSDRATEAFF	TGTGCCAGCAGCCCCTCGGACAGGGCCACTGAAGCTTTCTTT
TRBD1	16	TRBJ2-3	TRBV6-4	few	CASSDSAGGSTDTQYF	TGTGCCAGCAGTGACTCAGCAGGGGGAAGCACAGATACGCAGTATTTT
TRBD2	14	TRBJ2-1	TRBV7-2	NA	CASSPSGTSGEQFF	TGTGCCAGCAGCCCATCCGGGACTAGCGGCGAGCAGTTCTTC